The TCR beta chain described here comes from a study of monozygotic twins with inflammatory bowel disease. Study-level findings and limits: Added variability in patient repertoires may stem from differing immunosuppressive treatments. Researchers reported no repertoire similarity difference between concordant and discordant twins, possibly from limited power.

Whole blood without T cell sorting served as the source of isolated total RNA. Comments on this clonotype: Its antigen is as yet unknown.

CDR3 size: 15 residues. Germline V gene lookup returns CDR1 MNHEY and CDR2 SMNVEV (reference sequence). Per-sample cDNA came from eight separate reactions. From the 5' RACE reads, TCRdb lists one entry per CDR3 protein and no DNA. The sample holds 90,000 to 110,000 distinct CDR3 sequences. The sample consisted of blood. The rearrangement joins TRBV27 to TRBJ2-7; TCRdb selects TRBD1, and the lack of DNA leaves this call unchecked. The TCR sequence derives from a human donor with ulcerative colitis or Crohn's disease, or a healthy co-twin of an affected twin (not recorded which). CDR3 in amino acids: CASRLGDRGVGEQYF.